The 23 T cell receptor beta chains presented below share a single source sample, sequenced in a study of CD8 T cells in Susac syndrome. With random hexamers, about 0.45 to 1 ug RNA was reverse transcribed. MiXCR, run by TCRdb on the immunoSEQ multiplex PCR reads, gives a single entry per CDR3 protein. The sample carries under 200,000 distinct CDR3 sequences, about 95% recorded once. Material: CD8+ T cells from PBMCs. All receptors derive from a human donor with multiple sclerosis.

The chain has TRBV29-1 and TRBJ2-7, with 9 bases lining up with TRBD2. The germline V gene has CDR1 SQVTM and CDR2 ANQGSEA. The CDR3 is 14 amino acids. J was trimmed by 3 bases and V by 6 bases; bases with no gene match: 9. The CDR3 loop is CSVLSGRIDYEQYF. The CDR3, as DNA: TGCAGCGTCCTCAGCGGGAGGATAGACTACGAGCAGTACTTC.

The genes are TRBV6-5 and TRBJ2-2; no clear D. V lost 0 bases and J 5 bases, leaving 7 bases between the germline ends. CDR1 is MNHEY and CDR2 is SVGAGI in the germline V gene. The CDR3 has 14 amino acids. DNA of the CDR3: TGTGCCAGCAGTTACTCCTTTGGGACCGGGGAGCTGTTTTTT. Residues: CASSYSFGTGELFF.

The chain combines TRBV5-1 with TRBJ2-1; no reliable D call. The V gene lost 0 bases and the J gene lost 2 bases, with 12 bases spanning the gap. Germline values: CDR1 SGHRS, CDR2 YFSETQ. This CDR3 is 16 amino acids long. This CDR3 reads CASSLAGRNPYNEQFF. Written as DNA, the CDR3 is TGCGCCAGCAGCTTGGCAGGTCGTAACCCCTACAATGAGCAGTTCTTC.

The chain is built from TRBV7-9 and TRBJ2-3, with 7 bases that match TRBD1. This CDR3 spans 17 amino acids. Germline CDR1 reads SEHNR; CDR2 reads FQNEAQ (reference sequence). Losses at the gene ends were 4 bases for V and 2 bases for J; bases not matched to a gene: 12. CDR3 residues: CASSSPSSGTDTDTQYF. The CDR3 DNA reads as TGTGCCAGCAGCTCCCCATCATCCGGGACAGACACAGATACGCAGTATTTT.

The rearrangement links TRBV27 to TRBJ2-1, with a possible D match to TRBD2 (7 bases). Germline CDR1 reads MNHEY; CDR2 reads SMNVEV (reference sequence). The CDR3 loop spans 16 amino acids. V was pared by 6 bases and J by 2 bases, with 17 bases between. The CDR3 loop is CASSPLGGAAYNEQFF. The CDR3 coding sequence is TGTGCCAGCAGCCCCCTAGGGGGGGCGGCCTACAATGAGCAGTTCTTC.

The CDR3 region is CASSQEALTSGYYEQYF. CDR3 in DNA: TGTGCCAGCAGCCAAGAGGCTTTGACTAGCGGCTACTACGAGCAGTACTTC. The V and J genes are TRBV4-2 and TRBJ2-7; TRBD2 agrees at 9 bases. CDR3 length equals 17 residues. Trimming removed 0 bases from V and 3 bases from J; junction bases left unmatched: 9. CDR1 and CDR2 from the germline V gene are LGHNA and YNFKEQ.

V is TRBV29-1 and J is TRBJ1-2; D not certain. The CDR3 runs 11 residues. Trimming took off 4 bases at V and 4 bases at J, with 7 bases between the two ends. In germline, CDR1 is SQVTM, CDR2 ANQGSEA. DNA of the CDR3: TGCAGCGTTGCTGGGCGCTATGGCTACACCTTC. It yields the protein CSVAGRYGYTF.

V gene TRBV27 combines with J gene TRBJ1-2; D may be TRBD1 (5 bases). The CDR3 is 13 residues long. The V end was cut by 3 bases, the J end by 8 bases, with 13 bases between. In germline, CDR1 is MNHEY, CDR2 SMNVEV (reference sequence). The CDR3 sequence is CASSFGTGVGYTF. The DNA of the CDR3 is TGTGCCAGCAGTTTTGGTACAGGAGTGGGCTACACCTTC.

This clonotype showed up just once. The chain employs TRBV9 and TRBJ2-7; TRBD2 aligns across 7 bases. CDR1 SGDLS and CDR2 YYNGEE come from the germline V gene. V was clipped by 6 bases and J by 2 bases; unmatched bases: 5. This CDR3 is 13 amino acids long. CDR3 region: CASNDGGTYEQYF. The CDR3 nucleotides are TGTGCCAGCAACGACGGGGGGACCTACGAGCAGTACTTC.

About this clonotype: No DNA is shown, since the ends of the CDR3 on it are uncertain; the CDR3 is the one TCRdb lists. This chain uses TRBV28 with TRBJ2-2; the D call of TRBD2 is as the table states it, not checked on the DNA. The CDR3 adds up to 16 amino acids, both ends counted. Germline CDR1 reads MDHEN; CDR2 reads SYDVKM. The CDR3 is CASSSSGVVLTGELFF.

This clonotype was seen a few times. The V and J genes are TRBV29-1 and TRBJ2-5; 8 bases fit TRBD2. V was clipped by 2 bases and J by 5 bases; unmatched bases: 7. The CDR3 contains 14 residues. Germline V gene sequence: CDR1 SQVTM, CDR2 ANQGSEA. The CDR3: CSVETRGGFETQYF. The CDR3 DNA sequence: TGCAGCGTTGAAACTCGCGGGGGGTTTGAGACCCAGTACTTC.

This chain links TRBV4-1 with TRBJ1-5; no clear D gene. There are 15 residues in the CDR3. V was pared by 4 bases and J by 1 base, with 11 bases between. CDR1 MGHRA and CDR2 YSYEKL come from the germline V gene. In DNA form, the CDR3 reads TGCGCCAGCAGCCTCGCGGATGTGAGCAATCAGCCCCAGCATTTT. Translated: CASSLADVSNQPQHF.

The chain combines TRBV29-1 with TRBJ2-1; 8 positions match TRBD1. Germline values: CDR1 SQVTM, CDR2 ANQGSEA. The CDR3 is 16 residues long. After removal of 6 bases from V and 6 bases from J, the junction contained 16 bases not matched to a gene. Here the CDR3 reads CSVTDREILRTNEQFF. CDR3 DNA sequence: TGCAGCGTGACGGACAGGGAGATACTCCGTACCAATGAGCAGTTCTTC.

The chain uses TRBV12-3 or TRBV12-4 and TRBJ1-2; D is undetermined. The CDR3 contains 13 residues. V was trimmed by 3 bases and J by 2 bases, leaving 7 bases between them. The CDR3 sequence is CASSFARNYGYTF. The CDR3 DNA sequence: TGTGCCAGCAGTTTTGCCCGGAACTATGGCTACACCTTC.

The chain is built from TRBV20-1 and TRBJ2-1, with 12 bases aligning to TRBD2. V lost 5 bases to trimming and J lost 6 bases; unmatched junction nucleotides: 5. Per germline, CDR1 DFQATT and CDR2 SNEGSKA (reference sequence). The CDR3 has 14 residues. CDR3 sequence: CSARPSGGVNEQFF. The CDR3 bases are TGCAGTGCTCGCCCTAGCGGGGGGGTCAATGAGCAGTTCTTC.

The genes are TRBV6-5 and TRBJ2-1; D is undetermined. The V end was cut by 2 bases, the J end by 4 bases, with 12 bases between. Germline V CDR1 and CDR2: MNHEY, SVGAGI. CDR3 length equals 15 residues. CDR3: CASSYLGDHYNEQFF. The CDR3 DNA reads TGTGCCAGCAGTTACCTAGGAGACCATTACAATGAGCAGTTCTTC.

V and J are TRBV5-6 and TRBJ1-1; possibly TRBD1 for D (5 bases). This CDR3 spans 16 amino acids. Germline V CDR1 and CDR2: SGHDT, YYEEEE. Deletions cut 5 bases from V and 0 bases from J, with 17 bases between. The CDR3 is CASSHTPGRVNTEAFF. CDR3 nucleotides: TGTGCCAGCAGTCATACTCCGGGGCGGGTGAACACTGAAGCTTTCTTT. Full variable domain (rest looked up from reference TRBV5-6 and TRBJ1-1): DAGVTQSPTHLIKTRGQQVTLRCSPKSGHDTVSWYQQALGQGPQFIFQYYEEEERQRGNFPDRFSGHQFPNYSSELNVNALLLGDSALYLCASSHTPGRVNTEAFFGQGTRLTVV.

The chain couples TRBV4-1 to TRBJ2-5, with D tentatively TRBD1 (5 bases). V was shortened by 2 bases and J by 2 bases, with 12 bases between the two germline ends. This CDR3 has 15 residues. CDR1 is MGHRA, CDR2 YSYEKL, per germline. CDR3 DNA sequence: TGCGCCAGCAGCCAATGGGTTGGGGCACAAGAGACCCAGTACTTC. This gives the protein CASSQWVGAQETQYF.

This chain joins TRBV6-5 and TRBJ1-6; 9 bases line up with TRBD1. V shed 6 bases, J shed 6 bases, and the junction held 6 bases outside the gene matches. The CDR3 length is 15 residues. The germline V gene has CDR1 MNHEY and CDR2 SVGAGI. In DNA, the CDR3 is TGTGCCAGCAGCCGGACAGGGGCTGGTAATTCACCCCTCCACTTT. Amino acids: CASSRTGAGNSPLHF.

The CDR3 sequence is CSATPWDSGSEQYF. Here the CDR3 DNA reads TGCAGTGCTACCCCCTGGGACAGCGGGTCCGAGCAGTACTTC. The V and J genes are TRBV20-1 and TRBJ2-7; TRBD1 might be the D (7 bases). The CDR3 extends over 14 amino acids. Trimming took off 4 bases at V and 6 bases at J, with 19 bases between the two ends. Germline values: CDR1 DFQATT, CDR2 SNEGSKA (reference sequence).

V usage is TRBV27 and J usage is TRBJ2-2; perhaps TRBD2 as D (6 bases). CDR1 is MNHEY, CDR2 SMNVEV, per germline (reference sequence). This CDR3 comprises 14 residues. V was shortened by 3 bases and J by 5 bases, with 10 bases between the two germline ends. CDR3: CASSLGGATGELFF. The CDR3 coding sequence is TGTGCCAGCAGTTTGGGGGGTGCGACCGGGGAGCTGTTTTTT.

In its sample, this clonotype was seen once. The CDR3 DNA reads as TGTGCCAGCAGTTTAAATGGAGGACAGGGCCCTAATGAGCAGTTCTTC. It is translated as CASSLNGGQGPNEQFF. The chain employs TRBV12-3 or TRBV12-4 and TRBJ2-1; 8 bases agree with TRBD1. This CDR3 is 16 amino acids long. The V segment lost 2 bases and the J segment 7 bases; nucleotides outside the gene matches: 10.

The chain recombines TRBV9 with TRBJ2-7; 8 nucleotides align to TRBD2. There are 14 residues in the CDR3. The V gene's germline CDR1 is SGDLS and CDR2 YYNGEE. V trimming: 2 bases; J trimming: 3 bases; junction bases outside the gene matches: 4. The chain's CDR3 is CASSVGGGYYEQYF. Here the CDR3 DNA reads TGTGCCAGCAGCGTTGGCGGGGGGTACTACGAGCAGTACTTC.